This T cell receptor beta chain was captured by sequencing in a study of blood T cell repertoires in COVID-19. Profiled with immunoSEQ multiplex PCR; TCRdb holds only in-frame clones, not every one. The top ten clones hold approximately 3% of a sample with about 190,000 clones, about 88% of them seen once. Germline V CDR1 and CDR2: LGHNA, YNFKEQ. The CDR3 has 15 amino acids. Losses at the gene ends were 4 bases for V and 2 bases for J; bases not matched to a gene: 6. The chain employs TRBV4-2 and TRBJ2-5; TRBD2 matches 8 bases. The TCR originated in a young woman who had recovered from COVID-19. Sequenced input: PBMCs or T cells enriched from blood (not recorded which). In DNA, the CDR3 is TGTGCCAGCAGCCCACTAGCGGACTGGCAAGAGACCCAGTACTTC. It translates to CASSPLADWQETQYF.